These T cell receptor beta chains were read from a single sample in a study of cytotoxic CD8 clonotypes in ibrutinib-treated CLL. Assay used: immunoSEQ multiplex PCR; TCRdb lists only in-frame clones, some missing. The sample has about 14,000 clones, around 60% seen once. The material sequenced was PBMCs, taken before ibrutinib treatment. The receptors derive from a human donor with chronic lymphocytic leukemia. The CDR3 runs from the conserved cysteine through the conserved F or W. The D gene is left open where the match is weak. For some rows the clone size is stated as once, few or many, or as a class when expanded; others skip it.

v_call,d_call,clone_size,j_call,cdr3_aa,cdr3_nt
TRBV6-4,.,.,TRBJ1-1,CASSPGPPPNTEAFF,TGTGCCAGCAGCCCGGGACCACCCCCGAACACTGAAGCTTTCTTT
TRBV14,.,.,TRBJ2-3,CASSQRTGVTDTQYF,TGTGCCAGCAGCCAAAGGACCGGGGTCACAGATACGCAGTATTTT
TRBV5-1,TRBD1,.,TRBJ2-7,CASSPAGTGNSYEQYF,TGCGCCAGCAGCCCTGCCGGGACAGGGAACTCCTACGAGCAGTACTTC
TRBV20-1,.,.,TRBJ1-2,CSARPPGGYTF,TGCAGTGCTAGACCTCCGGGGGGCTACACCTTC
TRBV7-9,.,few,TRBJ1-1,CASSLVGGPDTEAFF,TGTGCCAGCAGCTTGGTTGGGGGGCCCGACACTGAAGCTTTCTTT
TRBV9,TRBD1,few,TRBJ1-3,CASSTIPGQGLSGSGNTIYF,TGTGCCAGCAGCACTATACCGGGACAGGGATTGAGCGGGTCTGGAAACACCATATATTTT
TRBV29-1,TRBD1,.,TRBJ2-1,CSVGTGKLYYNEQFF,TGCAGCGTTGGGACAGGGAAACTCTACTACAATGAGCAGTTCTTC
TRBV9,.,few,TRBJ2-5,CASSPYRWQETQYF,TGTGCCAGCAGCCCGTACCGGTGGCAAGAGACCCAGTACTTC
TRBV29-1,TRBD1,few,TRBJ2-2,CSVARTGGVTGELFF,TGCAGCGTCGCTCGGACAGGTGGGGTCACCGGGGAGCTGTTTTTT
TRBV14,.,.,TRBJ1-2,CASSQVGGFGYTF,TGTGCCAGCAGCCAAGTGGGCGGGTTTGGCTACACCTTC
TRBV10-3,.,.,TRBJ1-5,CAISESTGHPNQPQHF,TGTGCCATCAGTGAGTCCACAGGGCATCCCAATCAGCCCCAGCATTTT
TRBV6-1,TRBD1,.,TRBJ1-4,CASSEGTGGMGEKLFF,TGTGCCAGCAGTGAAGGGACAGGAGGGATGGGGGAAAAACTGTTTTTT
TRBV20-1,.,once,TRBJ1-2,CSASVSGRYTF,TGCAGTGCTAGCGTGTCAGGACGCTACACCTTC
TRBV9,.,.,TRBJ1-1,CASSVDGGMNTEAFF,TGTGCCAGCAGCGTAGACGGGGGAATGAACACTGAAGCTTTCTTT
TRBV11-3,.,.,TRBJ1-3,CASSSYGATIYF,TGTGCCAGCAGCTCCTATGGGGCCACCATATATTTT
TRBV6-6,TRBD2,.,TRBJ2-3,CASSLGAGGRDTQYF,TGTGCCAGCTCGCTAGGGGCGGGGGGTAGAGATACGCAGTATTTT
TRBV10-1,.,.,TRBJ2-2,CASSGHMNTGELFF,TGCGCCAGCAGTGGACACATGAACACCGGGGAGCTGTTTTTT
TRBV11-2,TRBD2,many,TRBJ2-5,CASSSRGGGETQYF,TGTGCCAGCAGCTCCCGGGGGGGCGGAGAGACCCAGTACTTC
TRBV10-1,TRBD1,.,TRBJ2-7,CASSGSGGSYEQYF,TGCGCCAGCAGTGGGTCAGGGGGATCCTACGAGCAGTACTTC
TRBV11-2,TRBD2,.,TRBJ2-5,CASSLEVTGGETQYF,TGTGCCAGCAGCTTAGAAGTAACGGGAGGGGAGACCCAGTACTTC
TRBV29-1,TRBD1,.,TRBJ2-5,CSVDAGGETQYF,TGCAGCGTTGACGCAGGGGGCGAGACCCAGTACTTC
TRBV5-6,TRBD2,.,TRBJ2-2,CASSLELAGTTGELFF,TGTGCCAGCAGCTTGGAGCTAGCGGGGACCACCGGGGAGCTGTTTTTT
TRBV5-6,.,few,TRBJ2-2,CASSLVVGTGYTGELFF,TGTGCCAGCAGCTTGGTAGTGGGGACGGGCTACACCGGGGAGCTGTTTTTT
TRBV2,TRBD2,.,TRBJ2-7,CASKPASGLYEQYF,TGTGCCAGCAAGCCCGCTAGCGGGCTGTACGAGCAGTACTTC
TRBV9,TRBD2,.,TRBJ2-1,CASSVVLAGVNEQFF,TGTGCCAGCAGCGTAGTACTAGCGGGGGTCAATGAGCAGTTCTTC
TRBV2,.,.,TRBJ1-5,CASSAGGGNQPQHF,TGTGCCAGCAGTGCGGGTGGAGGCAATCAGCCCCAGCATTTT
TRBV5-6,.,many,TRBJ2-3,CASSPDTGTSTDTQYF,TGTGCCAGCAGCCCGGACACCGGGACTAGCACAGATACGCAGTATTTT
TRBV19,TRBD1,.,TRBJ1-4,CASSSQGVGNEKLFF,TGTGCCAGTAGTTCCCAGGGGGTTGGGAATGAAAAACTGTTTTTT
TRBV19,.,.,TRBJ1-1,CASSSQKNTEAFF,TGTGCCAGTAGTAGCCAAAAAAACACTGAAGCTTTCTTT
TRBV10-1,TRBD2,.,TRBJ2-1,CASSESRAGGENEQFF,TGCGCCAGCAGTGAGTCGAGAGCGGGGGGTGAAAATGAGCAGTTCTTC
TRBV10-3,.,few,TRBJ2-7,CAISESSTLGEQYF,TGTGCCATCAGTGAGTCGTCGACATTGGGCGAGCAGTACTTC
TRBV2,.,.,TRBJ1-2,CASSGRDTLYGYTF,TGTGCCAGCAGTGGGAGGGACACTCTCTATGGCTACACCTTC
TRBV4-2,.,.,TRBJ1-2,CASSGADYGYTF,TGTGCCAGCAGCGGGGCAGACTATGGCTACACCTTC
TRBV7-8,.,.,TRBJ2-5,CASIPLDSPQGETQYF,TGTGCCAGCATTCCACTCGACAGTCCCCAGGGGGAGACCCAGTACTTC
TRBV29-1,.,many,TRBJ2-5,CSAEWGASETQYF,TGCAGCGCCGAGTGGGGGGCTTCAGAGACCCAGTACTTC
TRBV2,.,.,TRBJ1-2,CASSETINYGYTF,TGTGCCAGCAGTGAAACTATTAACTATGGCTACACCTTC
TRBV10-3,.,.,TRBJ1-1,CAISEARGRGTEAFF,TGTGCCATCAGTGAGGCTCGGGGCCGTGGAACTGAAGCTTTCTTT
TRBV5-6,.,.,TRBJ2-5,CASSLGVRETQYF,TGTGCCAGCAGCTTAGGGGTGAGGGAGACCCAGTACTTC
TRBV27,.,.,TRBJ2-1,CASSLSRGFEQFF,TGTGCCAGCAGTTTAAGCCGGGGGTTTGAGCAGTTCTTC
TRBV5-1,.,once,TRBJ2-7,CASSLDRDYEQYF,TGCGCCAGCAGCTTGGATCGGGACTACGAGCAGTACTTC
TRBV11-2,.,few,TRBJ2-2,CASSSAEGFPNTGELFF,TGTGCCAGCAGCTCCGCAGAGGGATTTCCGAACACCGGGGAGCTGTTTTTT